This TCR beta chain was sequenced for a study of T-cell reconstitution after alpha-beta-depleted transplantation in children. Findings and caveats of the study: Newly made T cells mostly supplied T-cell counts and diversity one year after transplant. Several hundred graft clones that had expanded were reportedly the source of alpha-beta T cells about two months after transplant.

A remark on this clonotype: Antigen specificity is unknown.

Preparing the TCRbeta library involved the use of unique molecular identifiers. A single record per CDR3 protein comes from TCRdb applying MiXCR to the PCR reads. The sample has about a million distinct CDR3 sequences, about 29% seen once. With 4 bases clipped from V and 1 base from J, the junction kept 16 bases outside the gene matches. This CDR3 region has 20 residues. Per the germline V gene, CDR1 is MNHNS and CDR2 is SASEGT. This chain connects TRBV6-1 to TRBJ1-4, with TRBD1 matching 9 bases. Source: PBMCs, mostly from graft donor cells, taken 360 days after TCRalphabeta/CD19-depleted stem cell transplant. The TCR was taken from a boy under two years old who had a stem cell transplant for SCID, so the T cells may come from the graft donor. The CDR3 region is CASSGARTGEGSGTNEKLFF. The CDR3 bases are TGTGCCAGCAGTGGAGCGAGGACAGGGGAGGGTTCGGGAACTAATGAAAAACTGTTTTTT.